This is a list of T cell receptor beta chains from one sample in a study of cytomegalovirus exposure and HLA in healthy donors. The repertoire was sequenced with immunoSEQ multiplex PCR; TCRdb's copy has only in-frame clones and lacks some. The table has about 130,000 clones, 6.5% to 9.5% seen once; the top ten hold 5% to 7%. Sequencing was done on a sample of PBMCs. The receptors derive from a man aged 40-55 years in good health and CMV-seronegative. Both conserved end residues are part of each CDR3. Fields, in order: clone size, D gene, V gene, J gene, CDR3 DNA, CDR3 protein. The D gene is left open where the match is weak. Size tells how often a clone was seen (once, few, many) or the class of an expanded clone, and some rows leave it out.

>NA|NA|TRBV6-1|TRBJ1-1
TGTGCCAGCAGTGGAGTAGGGAGGCCTGAAGCTTTCTTT
CASSGVGRPEAFF
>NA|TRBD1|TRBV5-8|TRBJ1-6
TGTGCCAGCAGCCGGACAGGGGGAAGGTCACCCCTCCACTTT
CASSRTGGRSPLHF
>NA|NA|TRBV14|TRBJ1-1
TGTGCCAGCAGCCTAACGGGACACATGAACACTGAAGCTTTCTTT
CASSLTGHMNTEAFF
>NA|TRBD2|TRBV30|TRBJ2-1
TGTGCCTGGAGTGTAGGTGCGGGGGGTAATCGGTTCTTC
CAWSVGAGGNRFF
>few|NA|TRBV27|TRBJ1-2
TGTGCCAGCAGTCCTGACAGCTATGGCTACACCTTC
CASSPDSYGYTF
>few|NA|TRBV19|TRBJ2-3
TGTGCCAGTAGTATAGCCCTCACAGATACGCAGTATTTT
CASSIALTDTQYF
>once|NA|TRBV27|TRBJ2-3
TGTGCCAGCAGTCCGCTTTTCGGTCGGACAGATACGCAGTATTTT
CASSPLFGRTDTQYF
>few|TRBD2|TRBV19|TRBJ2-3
TGTGCCAGTAGTATAGTCGGGCGGCGGGGGGAAAGGTATTTT
CASSIVGRRGERYF
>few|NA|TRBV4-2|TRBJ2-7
TGTGCCAGCAGCCTAAACAGGGAGAGCTCCTACGAGCAGTACTTC
CASSLNRESSYEQYF
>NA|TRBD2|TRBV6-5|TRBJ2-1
TGTGCCAGCGGCGGGGGGGCCGGCGCCTACAATGAGCAGTTCTTC
CASGGGAGAYNEQFF
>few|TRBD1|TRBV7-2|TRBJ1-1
TGTGCCAGCAGCTCGACAGGGACTGAAGCTTTCTTT
CASSSTGTEAFF
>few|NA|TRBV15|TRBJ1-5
TGTGCCACCAGCATCAGTGAACAGCCCCAGCATTTT
CATSISEQPQHF
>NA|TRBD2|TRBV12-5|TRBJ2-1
TGTGCTAGTGGTTTGAGGGTTGGCGGGATTAGCGGGAGGAGCTCCTACAATGAGCAGTTCTTC
CASGLRVGGISGRSSYNEQFF
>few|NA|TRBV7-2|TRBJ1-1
TGTGCCAGCAGCTTTCAGGGCTTGAACACTGAAGCTTTCTTT
CASSFQGLNTEAFF
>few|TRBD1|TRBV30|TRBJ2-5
TGTGCCTGGCGGACGATAGGGGGCTGGGAGCAGTACTTC
CAWRTIGGWEQYF
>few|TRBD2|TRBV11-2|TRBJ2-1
TGTGCCAGCAGCTTCACTAGCGGGGGGGATCACATGCAGAATGAGCAGTTCTTC
CASSFTSGGDHMQNEQFF
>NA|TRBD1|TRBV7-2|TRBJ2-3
TGTGCCAGCAACGGGGACAGGGGAACAGATACGCAGTATTTT
CASNGDRGTDTQYF
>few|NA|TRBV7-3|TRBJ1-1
TGTGCCAGCAGCTTAAGGAGGAACACTGAAGCTTTCTTT
CASSLRRNTEAFF
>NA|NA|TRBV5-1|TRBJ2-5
TGCGCCAGCAGCTTGGGACAGTACCAAGAGACCCAGTACTTC
CASSLGQYQETQYF